This record looks at one TCR beta chain sequence and its context. Sequencing used immunoSEQ multiplex PCR; TCRdb keeps in-frame clones, though not all of them. The data show 110,000 or so clones, approximately 84% seen once. The CDR3 consists of 14 residues. CDR1 SNHLY and CDR2 FYNNEI come from the germline V gene. Trimming removed 5 bases from V and 7 bases from J; junction bases left unmatched: 4. The sample is drawn from a study of blood T cell repertoires in COVID-19. This TCR was recovered from a man aged 45-65 years with acute or convalescent COVID-19. This chain uses TRBV2 with TRBJ2-3, with 12 bases identical to TRBD2. Specimen: peripheral blood. CDR3 protein: CASSPLAGGYTQYF. Here the CDR3 DNA reads TGTGCCAGCAGTCCGCTAGCGGGGGGGTATACGCAGTATTTT. Drawing the rest from reference TRBV2 and TRBJ2-3, the complete variable domain is EPEVTQTPSHQVTQMGQEVILRCVPISNHLYFYWYRQILGQKVEFLVSFYNNEISEKSEIFDDQFSVERPDGSNFTLKIRSTKLEDSAMYFCASSPLAGGYTQYFGPGTRLTVL.